This T cell receptor beta chain appears in the sequencing data of a study of T cell responses to AZD1222 COVID-19 vaccine. The V end was cut by 2 bases, the J end by 0 bases, with 16 bases between. The CDR3 length is 17 residues. Germline V CDR1 and CDR2: SGHRS, YFSETQ. Sequencing was performed with immunoSEQ multiplex PCR; in TCRdb, only in-frame clones are kept and a portion is missing. The table includes some 200,000 clones, 80% to 95% detected once. This receptor was obtained from an adult who received the AZD1222 COVID-19 vaccine. The source was peripheral blood, collected 28 days after the second AZD1222 dose. The chain has TRBV5-1 and TRBJ2-3; D may correspond to TRBD1 or TRBD2 (5 bases each). The CDR3 nucleotides are TGCGCCAGCAGCTTCTCCCTAACGGGGCGGAGCACAGATACGCAGTATTTT. Its protein product is CASSFSLTGRSTDTQYF.